The 9 T cell receptor beta chains below were found in one sample sequenced in a study of T cells after yellow fever vaccination (dated by TCRdb to between 2018 and 2021). What the treatment or condition label conveys for this sample: live attenuated yellow fever vaccine strain. The library was built by means of 5' RACE. Sequencing was carried out with an Illumina HiSeq 2500. TCRdb's own reprocessing of the public reads used fastp at Q25 and MiXCR and kept productive beta chains. Under each unique CDR3 protein, matching rows form one entry showing the most common genes and DNA. Across this sample there are roughly 27,000 distinct CDR3 sequences, with over 4.5% seen only once. More than 40% of the sample goes to the ten largest clones. The sequencing here drew on CD8+ T cells sorted from PBMCs, taken 10 days after the yellow fever booster vaccination. The receptors come from a man aged 30 to 39 who received the YFV17D yellow fever vaccine.

This clonotype was detected many times. The V gene is TRBV11-2, the J gene TRBJ2-3, with D perhaps given as TRBD1 or TRBD2 (5 bases each). The CDR3 is made up of 13 amino acids. Germline loops: CDR1 SGHAT, CDR2 FQNNGV. V dropped 3 bases and J dropped 10 bases, with 14 bases sitting between them. In DNA, the CDR3 is TGTGCCAGCAGCTTCGGGACGGCCAAGGCGCAGTATTTT. Its protein product is CASSFGTAKAQYF.

The table lists this clonotype with many counts. This chain uses TRBV5-1 with TRBJ2-5; 13 nucleotides match TRBD2. CDR1 is SGHRS and CDR2 is YFSETQ in the germline V gene. Losses at the gene ends were 0 bases for V and 3 bases for J; bases not matched to a gene: 8. CDR3 size: 18 residues. The CDR3 nucleotides read TGCGCCAGCAGCTTGGACCCGATTGGGACTAGCGGGAAAGAGACCCAGTACTTC. The encoded protein is CASSLDPIGTSGKETQYF.

This clonotype was recorded many times. The chain couples TRBV12-3 or TRBV12-4 to TRBJ2-2; D unclear. V was trimmed by 5 bases and J by 0 bases, leaving 10 bases between them. The CDR3 contains 15 residues. The CDR3 is CASSREQSNTGELFF. As DNA, the CDR3 is TGTGCCAGCAGTAGAGAACAGTCGAACACCGGGGAGCTGTTTTTT.

This clonotype occurred many times. The chain has TRBV7-8 and TRBJ2-3, with a weak D call TRBD2 (5 bases). The germline CDR1 and CDR2 sequences are SGHVS and FQNEAQ. This CDR3 has 14 residues. Trimming left V 5 bases short and J 1 base short, with 10 bases between. The CDR3 DNA is TGTGCCAGCAGCAACGGACTCGGCACAGATACGCAGTATTTT. Translating gives CASSNGLGTDTQYF.

This clonotype was observed at least ten times. V is TRBV7-6 and J is TRBJ2-1; 7 bases line up with TRBD1. This CDR3 spans 17 amino acids. CDR1 is SGHVS and CDR2 is FNYEAQ in the germline V gene. The junction had 10 bases not matched to a gene; V was cut back by 3 bases and J by 2 bases. Here the CDR3 DNA reads TGTGCCAGCAGCTTGAAGACAGGGTCCGGGGCCTACAATGAGCAGTTCTTC. Its protein product is CASSLKTGSGAYNEQFF.

This clonotype was observed at least ten times. The V call is TRBV20-1, the J call TRBJ2-7; TRBD2 matches at 8 bases. Germline-derived CDR1 and CDR2 are DFQATT and SNEGSKA (reference sequence). The ends lost 2 bases at V and 3 bases at J; junction bases unmatched: 27. CDR3 length equals 21 residues. The CDR3 reads CSARSSGDQSGSSPSVYEQYF. CDR3 DNA: TGCAGTGCTAGATCGTCAGGAGATCAAAGCGGGAGTTCACCGTCAGTCTACGAGCAGTACTTC.

This clonotype was counted many times. The DNA of the CDR3 is TGCGCCAGCAGCACTGGCCTACTAGCGGGAGGGCAAGAGACCCAGTACTTC. Protein: CASSTGLLAGGQETQYF. The V gene is TRBV5-1, the J gene TRBJ2-5; 13 nucleotides match TRBD2. The length of the CDR3 is 17 residues. The junction had 8 bases not matched to a gene; V was cut back by 4 bases and J by 2 bases. Germline V gene sequence: CDR1 SGHRS, CDR2 YFSETQ.

This clonotype was seen ten or more times. V gene TRBV29-1 combines with J gene TRBJ2-1; maybe TRBD2 (6 bases). CDR1 is SQVTM, CDR2 ANQGSEA, per germline. The V end lost 7 bases, the J end lost 9 bases, and 16 bases lay between the germline ends. This CDR3 is 12 amino acids long. In DNA form, the CDR3 reads TGCAGCGCTGGCAGCCGGGAGCTTGAGCAGTTCTTC. This sequence encodes CSAGSRELEQFF.

The sample holds many counts of this clonotype. This chain connects TRBV7-3 to TRBJ2-3, with 13 nucleotides matching TRBD2. Trimming at V came to 5 bases and at J to 6 bases, leaving 8 bases not matched to a gene. Germline CDR1 is SGHTA and CDR2 is FQGTGA. The CDR3 has 16 residues. For the CDR3, the DNA is TGTGCCAGCAGCCTCGGACTAGCGGGAGTAGGGGATACGCAGTATTTT. It encodes CASSLGLAGVGDTQYF.